The 26 T cell receptor beta chains given below trace back to one sample, sequenced in a study of blood T cell repertoires in COVID-19. Repertoires were generated with immunoSEQ multiplex PCR, while TCRdb's copy carries only in-frame clones and drops some. The table has approximately 460,000 clones, roughly 87% seen once. Sequencing was done on a sample of peripheral blood. These receptors all stem from a man younger than 35 with COVID-19, enrolled during active disease.

V and J are TRBV6-1 and TRBJ1-6; no definite D call. There are 15 residues in the CDR3. Germline V gives CDR1 MNHNS, CDR2 SASEGT. V was trimmed by 2 bases and J by 7 bases, leaving 12 bases between them. The chain's CDR3 is CASSEISGGNSPLHF. In nucleotides, the CDR3 is TGTGCCAGCAGTGAAATTTCCGGCGGGAATTCACCCCTCCACTTT.

This clone showed up just once. The J gene is TRBJ2-2, the V gene TRBV5-1; 9 nucleotides agree with TRBD1. The trim removed 4 bases at V and 0 bases at J, leaving 10 bases unmatched. The CDR3 loop spans 18 amino acids. Germline CDR1 and CDR2: SGHRS and YFSETQ. The CDR3, as DNA: TGCGCCAGCAGCCGAACTTCACAGGGGGCCGCGAACACCGGGGAGCTGTTTTTT. This gives the protein CASSRTSQGAANTGELFF.

The chain carries TRBV19 and TRBJ1-1; 8 bases line up with TRBD1. CDR1 is LNHDA, CDR2 SQIVND, per germline (reference sequence). This CDR3 spans 15 amino acids. After removal of 6 bases from V and 8 bases from J, the junction contained 14 bases not matched to a gene. CDR3: CASSRTPGGDREAFF. The DNA for the CDR3 is TGTGCCAGTAGCCGAACGCCAGGGGGCGACCGGGAAGCTTTCTTT.

The rearrangement joins TRBV7-9 to TRBJ2-1; 11 bases are shared with TRBD1. This CDR3 region has 16 residues. V lost 2 bases and J lost 10; bases outside the gene matches: 10. Germline-derived CDR1 and CDR2 are SEHNR and FQNEAQ (reference sequence). The CDR3 region has the DNA TGTGCCAGCAGCTTATTTCCGGACAGGGGGCTTGGGGAGCAGTTCTTC. Translating gives CASSLFPDRGLGEQFF.

As to this clone: In the same sample, other DNA sequences code for this CDR3. This chain connects TRBV18 to TRBJ1-2; D is ambiguous. Germline CDR1 is KGHSH and CDR2 is LQKENI. CDR3 length: 13 amino acids. Trimming cost V 2 bases and J 0 bases, with 4 bases left between them. CDR3 sequence reads: CASSPGPNYGYTF. The CDR3 DNA sequence: TGTGCCAGCTCACCAGGCCCTAACTATGGCTACACCTTC.

This clone has a handful of counts. The genes are TRBV2 and TRBJ1-3, with D possibly TRBD1 on 6 matching bases. The germline V and J ends were trimmed by 7 bases and 6 bases, with 16 bases remaining between them. This CDR3 is built from 14 residues. The germline V gene encodes CDR1 SNHLY and CDR2 FYNNEI. CDR3 residues: CASNYRDMENTIYF. As DNA, the CDR3 is TGTGCCAGCAACTATCGGGACATGGAAAACACCATATATTTT.

The chain couples TRBV7-9 to TRBJ1-1; 7 bases agree with TRBD1. The CDR3 has 16 residues. Per the germline V gene, CDR1 is SEHNR and CDR2 is FQNEAQ (reference sequence). V lost 5 bases, J lost 5 bases, and 14 bases stayed unmatched. The CDR3 protein is CASSGITGRGNTEAFF. The CDR3 DNA is TGTGCCAGCAGCGGGATCACGGGCAGGGGGAATACTGAAGCTTTCTTT.

J is TRBJ1-2 and V is TRBV7-2; D gene unclear. The CDR3 spans 15 residues. CDR1 and CDR2 (germline): SGHTA, FQGNSA. Trimming took 1 base from V and 8 from J, leaving 17 bases between them. The CDR3 here is CASSLDFAPGYGYTF. DNA of the CDR3: TGTGCCAGCAGCTTAGATTTTGCTCCAGGCTACGGCTACACCTTC.

The chain recombines TRBV25-1 with TRBJ2-7; D is uncertain. V was shortened by 1 base and J by 5 bases, with 12 bases between the two germline ends. This CDR3 region has 14 residues. Germline CDR1 MGHDK, CDR2 SYGVNS. The CDR3 region has the DNA TGTGCCAGCAGTGAATCGAGAGGCGTCGACGAGCAGTACTTC. Amino acid sequence: CASSESRGVDEQYF.

This chain uses TRBV18 with TRBJ2-5, with TRBD2 as a possible D gene (6 bases). V lost 1 base, J lost 4 bases, and 10 bases lay in between. The CDR3 runs to 14 residues. The germline V gene encodes CDR1 KGHSH and CDR2 LQKENI. CDR3 sequence: CASSPRRGGETQYF. The CDR3 bases are TGTGCCAGCTCACCACGGCGGGGCGGAGAGACCCAGTACTTC.

The rearrangement joins TRBV2 to TRBJ2-7, with 8 positions matching TRBD1. The V and J ends lost 4 bases and 4 bases, in that order; junction bases with no gene match: 6. The CDR3 is 14 residues long. Per germline, CDR1 SNHLY and CDR2 FYNNEI. CDR3: CASSVTGGFYEQYF. The CDR3 coding sequence is TGTGCCAGCAGTGTAACAGGGGGATTTTACGAGCAGTACTTC.

This chain connects TRBV7-2 to TRBJ2-1, with 11 bases that match TRBD2. Germline-derived CDR1 and CDR2 are SGHTA and FQGNSA. CDR3 length equals 18 residues. J gave up 4 bases and V 8 bases, and 16 bases lay outside the gene matches. CDR3 coding DNA: TGTGCCAGCGCCGGGGGGCTAGCGGGAGGCAGAAGTTACAATGAGCAGTTCTTC. Protein product: CASAGGLAGGRSYNEQFF. Drawing the rest from reference TRBV7-2 and TRBJ2-1, the complete variable domain is GAGVSQSPSNKVTEKGKDVELRCDPISGHTALYWYRQSLGQGLEFLIYFQGNSAPDKSGLPSDRFSAERTGGSVSTLTIQRTQQEDSAVYLCASAGGLAGGRSYNEQFFGPGTRLTVL.

The rearrangement links TRBV19 to TRBJ2-2; TRBD1 matches at 7 bases. The junction had 3 bases not matched to a gene; V was cut back by 4 bases and J by 1 base. Germline values: CDR1 LNHDA, CDR2 SQIVND (reference sequence). The CDR3 is 15 residues long. CDR3 sequence: CASSTRTGNTGELFF. CDR3 in DNA: TGTGCCAGTAGTACCCGGACAGGGAACACCGGGGAGCTGTTTTTT.

V is TRBV3-1 (or the pseudogene TRBV3-2) and J is TRBJ1-6; 7 bases fit TRBD1. CDR1 LGHDT and CDR2 YNNKEL come from the germline V gene (reference sequence). This CDR3 contains 16 residues. Trimming cost V 4 bases and J 8 bases; bases outside gene matches: 11. The CDR3 sequence is CASSRTPGQNDSPLHF. CDR3 coding DNA: TGTGCCAGCAGCCGGACCCCGGGACAGAACGATTCACCCCTCCACTTT.

The rearrangement joins TRBV7-8 to TRBJ2-5; 8 bases map to TRBD2. The CDR3 spans 14 residues. Germline trimming cut 3 bases from V and 4 bases from J; bases unmatched to any gene: 4. Looked up from germline, CDR1 is SGHVS and CDR2 is FQNEAQ. Here the CDR3 reads CASSFSTSGETQYF. The CDR3 DNA reads TGTGCCAGCAGCTTTAGTACTAGCGGAGAGACCCAGTACTTC.

The chain links TRBV21-1 to TRBJ2-1; TRBD2, as called in the table, went unchecked against the DNA. TRBV21-1 is an annotated pseudogene. This CDR3 comprises 15 residues. In nucleotides, the CDR3 is TGTGCCAGCAGTCCCTCCTTGAGCTCCTACAATGAGCAGTTCTTC. Protein sequence: CASSPSLSSYNEQFF.

The chain uses TRBV12-5 and TRBJ2-1, with 11 bases lining up with TRBD1. Germline CDR1 LGHNT, CDR2 FRNRAP. The CDR3 totals 15 residues. The junction had 9 bases not matched to a gene; V was cut back by 6 bases and J by 8 bases. CDR3 DNA sequence: TGTGCTAGTGGCCAAACCGGGACAGGGGGTTATGAGCAGTTCTTC. Encoded protein: CASGQTGTGGYEQFF. Full variable domain (outside the CDR3, taken from reference TRBV12-5 and TRBJ2-1): DARVTQTPRHKVTEMGQEVTMRCQPILGHNTVFWYRQTMMQGLELLAYFRNRAPLDDSGMPKDRFSAEMPDATLATLKIQPSEPRDSAVYFCASGQTGTGGYEQFFGPGTRLTVL.

In regard to this clone: A much larger clone differs from this one at a single base, so this may be a read error. The J gene is TRBJ2-1, the V gene TRBV19, with 7 nucleotides matching TRBD2. The length of the CDR3 is 15 residues. Germline V lookup: CDR1 LNHDA, CDR2 SQIVND (reference sequence). In DNA, the CDR3 is TGTGCCAGTAGTCCGGGACTACCCGCCTACAATGAGCGGTTCTTC. Its protein product is CASSPGLPAYNERFF. The full variable domain, rest sourced from reference TRBV19 and TRBJ2-1, is DGGITQSPKYLFRKEGQNVTLSCEQNLNHDAMYWYRQDPGQGLRLIYYSQIVNDFQKGDIAEGYSVSREKKESFPLTVTSAQKNPTAFYLCASSPGLPAYNERFFGPGTRLTVL.

The J gene is TRBJ2-1, the V gene TRBV19; tentatively, D is TRBD2 (6 bases). V lost 5 bases to trimming and J lost 8 bases, with 19 bases between them. The germline V gene encodes CDR1 LNHDA and CDR2 SQIVND (reference sequence). The CDR3 is 15 amino acids. The CDR3 loop reads CASSASGGELDEQFF. CDR3 in DNA: TGTGCCAGTAGTGCGTCTGGCGGGGAATTGGATGAGCAGTTCTTC.

This chain links TRBV4-1 with TRBJ2-3; 7 bases map to TRBD2. This CDR3 is built from 16 residues. Looked up from germline, CDR1 is MGHRA and CDR2 is YSYEKL. V dropped 7 bases and J dropped 0; count of bases not matched to a gene: 10. The CDR3 sequence is CASNGGRGFSTDTQYF. The DNA of the CDR3 is TGCGCCAGCAACGGTGGGAGGGGATTTAGCACAGATACGCAGTATTTT.

The gene calls are TRBV2 and TRBJ1-6; D remains ambiguous. This CDR3 is built from 13 residues. The germline V gene has CDR1 SNHLY and CDR2 FYNNEI. V lost 10 bases to trimming and J lost 6 bases, with 13 bases between them. CDR3 in amino acids: CANTQFGNSPLHF. The CDR3 region has the DNA TGTGCCAACACACAGTTTGGTAATTCACCCCTCCACTTT.

The J gene is TRBJ1-1, the V gene TRBV30; D is ambiguous. V was trimmed by 3 bases and J by 1 base, leaving 12 bases between them. Germline CDR1 GTSNPN, CDR2 SVGIG (reference sequence). The CDR3 length is 14 residues. CDR3 region: CAWRTGRTNTEAFF. CDR3 sequence (DNA): TGTGCCTGGAGGACGGGGAGAACGAACACTGAAGCTTTCTTT.

V is TRBV10-3 and J is TRBJ2-5; D is ambiguous. Per the germline V gene, CDR1 is ENHRY and CDR2 is SYGVKD. This CDR3 is 13 amino acids long. The V end was cut by 5 bases, the J end by 5 bases, with 12 bases between. CDR3 nucleotides: TGTGCCATCAGTACGGGTACGACGGAGACCCAGTACTTC. The encoded protein is CAISTGTTETQYF.

This sequence joins TRBV5-1 and TRBJ1-1; no clear D gene. The CDR3 spans 14 residues. Germline V gene data show CDR1 as SGHRS and CDR2 as YFSETQ. V shed 2 bases and J shed 0 bases, with 8 bases lying between them. The CDR3 sequence: CASSFPDMNTEAFF. CDR3 bases: TGCGCCAGCAGCTTTCCAGATATGAACACTGAAGCTTTCTTT.

The J gene is TRBJ2-2, the V gene TRBV18; D not certain. This CDR3 comprises 15 residues. Germline CDR1 is KGHSH and CDR2 is LQKENI. V lost 2 bases, J lost 4 bases, and 11 bases lay in between. The chain's CDR3 is CASSPDGRSTGELFF. Written as DNA, the CDR3 is TGTGCCAGCTCACCAGACGGTCGGAGCACCGGGGAGCTGTTTTTT.

This clone was counted a single time. The chain couples TRBV11-2 to TRBJ1-1; D unresolved. This CDR3 has 11 residues. Germline CDR1 SGHAT, CDR2 FQNNGV. V shed 7 bases and J shed 11 bases, with 14 bases lying between them. The CDR3 bases are TGTGCCAGCACACAACTACATCGGGCTTTCTTT. The encoded protein is CASTQLHRAFF.